What follows are 18 T cell receptor beta chains derived from one specimen sequenced in a study of cytomegalovirus exposure and HLA in healthy donors. 13 Jbeta primers and 60 Vbeta primers were used for the PCR. Clones were sequenced by immunoSEQ multiplex PCR, and TCRdb holds only the in-frame ones, with some missing. Among some 150,000 clones listed, about two thirds were seen once. Material: PBMCs. The receptors were sampled from a man in his 60s in good health and CMV-seronegative.

The rearrangement uses TRBV5-4 and TRBJ1-1, with TRBD1 identical over 8 bases. The CDR3 has 14 residues. Trimming took 4 bases from V and 5 from J; bases not matched to a gene: 7. Germline-derived CDR1 and CDR2 are SGHNT and YYREEE (reference sequence). This CDR3 is CASSISGGRTEAFF. In nucleotides, the CDR3 is TGTGCCAGCAGCATTTCAGGGGGCCGTACTGAAGCTTTCTTT.

This clone occurred a few times. The CDR3 DNA follows: TGCGCCAGCAGCCAAGCGAGACTAGCGGGAGACTGCGAGCAGTACTTC. This sequence encodes CASSQARLAGDCEQYF. The rearrangement links TRBV4-3 to TRBJ2-7; 12 bases fit TRBD2. V was pared by 1 base and J by 6 bases, with 7 bases of the junction left unmatched. The CDR3 consists of 16 residues. The V gene's germline CDR1 is LGHNA and CDR2 YSLEER.

The CDR3 loop is CASSLEGRESDEQFF. In nucleotides, the CDR3 is TGTGCCAGCAGCTTAGAAGGGCGGGAGTCCGATGAGCAGTTCTTC. V usage is TRBV11-3 and J usage is TRBJ2-1; 7 bases agree with TRBD2. The CDR3 covers 15 residues. Germline V gene data show CDR1 as SGHNT and CDR2 as YENEEA. V lost 0 bases, J lost 8 bases, and 7 bases stayed unmatched.

J is TRBJ1-4 and V is TRBV7-2, with TRBD1 matching 9 bases. The germline V gene encodes CDR1 SGHTA and CDR2 FQGNSA. The CDR3 spans 14 residues. V lost 5 bases and J lost 8; bases outside the gene matches: 6. The DNA for the CDR3 is TGTGCCAGCAGCATCGGAACAGGGGGCGAAAAACTGTTTTTT. This sequence encodes CASSIGTGGEKLFF.

The genes are TRBV5-1 and TRBJ1-1, with a possible D match to TRBD1 (5 bases). The CDR3 runs 14 residues. CDR1 is SGHRS and CDR2 is YFSETQ in the germline V gene. V gave up 3 bases and J gave up 7 bases, with 16 bases separating them. The CDR3 loop reads CASSSYTGGIEAFF. In DNA, the CDR3 is TGCGCCAGCAGCTCTTACACCGGGGGAATTGAAGCTTTCTTT.

The rearrangement uses TRBV11-3 and TRBJ2-1, with a tentative D call TRBD2 (6 bases). Trimming pared 6 bases from V and 6 bases from J, leaving 18 bases between. Germline CDR1 SGHNT, CDR2 YENEEA. The length of the CDR3 is 15 residues. The CDR3 loop is CASSRGLMGPNEQFF. The CDR3 DNA reads TGTGCCAGCAGTAGGGGACTCATGGGCCCCAATGAGCAGTTCTTC.

This clone was detected only a few times. The gene calls are TRBV2 and TRBJ2-3; TRBD1 is a possible D gene (5 bases). V shed 6 bases and J shed 3 bases, with 13 bases lying between them. Germline loops: CDR1 SNHLY, CDR2 FYNNEI. The CDR3 is made up of 14 amino acids. The CDR3 region is CASSKGSRTDTQYF. The CDR3 DNA reads TGTGCCAGCAGCAAGGGGTCAAGGACAGATACGCAGTATTTT.

This chain connects TRBV9 to TRBJ1-2; D may be TRBD1 (6 bases). The CDR3 is made up of 15 amino acids. Germline CDR1 and CDR2: SGDLS and YYNGEE. Trimming took off 0 bases at V and 4 bases at J, with 13 bases between the two ends. CDR3: CASSVVAGGAYGYTF. DNA for the CDR3: TGTGCCAGCAGCGTAGTGGCGGGGGGCGCCTATGGCTACACCTTC.

The CDR3 nucleotides are TGTGCCAGCAGCGTAGGACGGGTCTCCTACGAGCAGTACTTC. It yields the protein CASSVGRVSYEQYF. The chain combines TRBV9 with TRBJ2-5, with D hard to call. The DNA end is a closer match to TRBJ2-7, so the J assignment may be wrong. Germline CDR1 SGDLS, CDR2 YYNGEE. The CDR3 length is 14 residues.

This rearrangement joins TRBV30 to TRBJ1-2, with no clear D. V was cut by 8 bases and J by 4 bases, with 17 bases left in between. The germline gives CDR1 GTSNPN, CDR2 SVGIG (reference sequence). The CDR3 consists of 13 residues. CDR3 residues: CAGAFVPFYGYTF. The CDR3 DNA is TGTGCCGGAGCTTTTGTACCCTTCTATGGCTACACCTTC. Together with reference TRBV30 and TRBJ1-2, the CDR3 gives the full variable domain: SQTIHQWPATLVQPVGSPLSLECTVEGTSNPNLYWYRQAAGRGLQLLFYSVGIGQISSEVPQNLSASRPQDRQFILSSKKLLLSDSGFYLCAGAFVPFYGYTFGSGTRLTVV.

The rearrangement joins TRBV7-8 to TRBJ1-1; TRBD1 matches at 8 bases. This CDR3 has 14 amino acids. CDR1 is SGHVS and CDR2 is FQNEAQ in the germline V gene. J was trimmed by 8 bases and V by 6 bases; bases with no gene match: 11. DNA for the CDR3: TGTGCCAGCAGGTTTCAGGGGGCGAGGGAAGAAGCTTTCTTT. As protein: CASRFQGAREEAFF.

V and J are TRBV6-1 and TRBJ2-1, with 10 bases aligning to TRBD2. Germline CDR1 is MNHNS and CDR2 is SASEGT. The CDR3 loop spans 17 amino acids. Losses at the gene ends were 4 bases for V and 7 bases for J; bases not matched to a gene: 13. The CDR3 coding sequence is TGTGCCAGCAGTGTGTCTAGCGGGGGACCCCCTATGAATGAGCAGTTCTTC. Its protein product is CASSVSSGGPPMNEQFF.

The V call is TRBV28, the J call TRBJ1-3; 7 bases align to TRBD1. From germline, CDR1 is MDHEN and CDR2 SYDVKM. The CDR3 is 15 amino acids. V lost 4 bases, J lost 0 bases, and 3 bases stayed unmatched. The CDR3 nucleotides are TGTGCCAGCAGTTCAGGACAGGTCTCTGGAAACACCATATATTTT. It specifies CASSSGQVSGNTIYF. The whole variable domain, remainder taken from reference TRBV28 and TRBJ1-3, is DVKVTQSSRYLVKRTGEKVFLECVQDMDHENMFWYRQDPGLGLRLIYFSYDVKMKEKGDIPEGYSVSREKKERFSLILESASTNQTSMYLCASSSGQVSGNTIYFGEGSWLTVV.

The chain is built from TRBV11-3 and TRBJ2-1; 14 bases align to TRBD2. The V and J ends lost 0 bases and 6 bases, in that order; junction bases with no gene match: 1. The length of the CDR3 is 16 residues. Germline CDR1 SGHNT, CDR2 YENEEA. The CDR3 sequence is CASSLEGTSGSNEQFF. CDR3 sequence (DNA): TGTGCCAGCAGCTTAGAGGGGACTAGCGGGAGCAATGAGCAGTTCTTC.

J is TRBJ1-5 and V is TRBV27; no clear D gene. The V gene's germline CDR1 is MNHEY and CDR2 SMNVEV (reference sequence). Trimming removed 6 bases from V and 6 bases from J, with 9 bases in between. There are 12 residues in the CDR3. CDR3 amino acids: CASSVVGQPQHF. Written as DNA, the CDR3 is TGTGCCAGCAGCGTGGTCGGTCAGCCCCAGCATTTT.

The chain recombines TRBV6-5 with TRBJ2-5, with 8 bases matching TRBD2. The DNA end is a closer match to TRBJ2-7, so the J assignment may be wrong. Per the germline V gene, CDR1 is MNHEY and CDR2 is SVGAGI. The CDR3 has 15 amino acids. CDR3 in DNA: TGTGCCAGCAGTTATGGACTAGCCCTCTCCTACGAGCAGTACTTC. Its translation is CASSYGLALSYEQYF.

V and J are TRBV6-1 and TRBJ1-2; unclear D gene. Deletions cut 11 bases from V and 0 bases from J, with 13 bases between. This CDR3 region has 13 residues. Germline CDR1 reads MNHNS; CDR2 reads SASEGT. The CDR3 nucleotides read TGTGCCGGTCGACTCATAGCTAACTATGGCTACACCTTC. It codes for CAGRLIANYGYTF.

The chain has TRBV7-8 and TRBJ2-1; 7 bases map to TRBD2. CDR1 is SGHVS and CDR2 is FQNEAQ in the germline V gene. The CDR3 is 13 residues long. The V gene end was trimmed by 5 bases and the J gene end by 9 bases; junction bases not matched to a gene: 7. The CDR3 DNA is TGTGCCAGCAGCCCGGGGGGAGTAGTTGAGCAGTTCTTC. Translating it yields CASSPGGVVEQFF.